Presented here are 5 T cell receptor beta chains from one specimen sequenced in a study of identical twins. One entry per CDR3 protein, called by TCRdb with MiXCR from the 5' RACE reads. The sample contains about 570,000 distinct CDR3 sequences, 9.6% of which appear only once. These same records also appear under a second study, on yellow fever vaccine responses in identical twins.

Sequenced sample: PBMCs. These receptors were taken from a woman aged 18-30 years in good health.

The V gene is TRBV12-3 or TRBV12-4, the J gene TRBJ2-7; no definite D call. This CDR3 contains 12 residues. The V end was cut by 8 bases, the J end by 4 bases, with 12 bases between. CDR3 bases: TGTGCCAGCGGACGCCTAGGTTACGAGCAGTACTTC. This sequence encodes CASGRLGYEQYF.

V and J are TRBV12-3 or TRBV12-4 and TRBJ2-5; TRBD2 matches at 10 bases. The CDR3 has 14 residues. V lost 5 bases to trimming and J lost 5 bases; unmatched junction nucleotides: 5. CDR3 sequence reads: CASSPGLAMETQYF. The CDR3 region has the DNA TGTGCCAGCAGTCCGGGACTAGCGATGGAGACCCAGTACTTC.

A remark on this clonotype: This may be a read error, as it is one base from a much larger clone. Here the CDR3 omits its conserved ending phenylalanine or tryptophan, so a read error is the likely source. In DNA, the CDR3 is TGCGCCAGCAGTGAGTCGGGGAACACCGGGGAGCTGTTTTCT. This codes for CASSESGNTGELFS. The rearrangement joins TRBV10-2 to TRBJ2-2; unclear D gene. The length of the CDR3 is 14 residues. V was pared by 0 bases and J by 1 base, with 3 bases between. Germline lookup yields CDR1 WSHSY and CDR2 SAAADI.

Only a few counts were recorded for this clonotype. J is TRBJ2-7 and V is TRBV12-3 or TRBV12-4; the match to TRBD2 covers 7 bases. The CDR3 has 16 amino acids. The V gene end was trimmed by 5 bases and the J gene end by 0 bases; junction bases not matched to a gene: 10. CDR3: CASSTELATTSYEQYF. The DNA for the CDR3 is TGTGCCAGCAGTACCGAACTAGCGACCACCTCCTACGAGCAGTACTTC.

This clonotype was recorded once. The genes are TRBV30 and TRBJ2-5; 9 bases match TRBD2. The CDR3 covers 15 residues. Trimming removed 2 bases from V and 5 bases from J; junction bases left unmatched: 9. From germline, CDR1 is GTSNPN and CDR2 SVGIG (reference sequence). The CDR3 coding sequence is TGTGCCTGGAGTTCTCCTAGCGGGATTTTGGAGACCCAGTACTTC. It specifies CAWSSPSGILETQYF.